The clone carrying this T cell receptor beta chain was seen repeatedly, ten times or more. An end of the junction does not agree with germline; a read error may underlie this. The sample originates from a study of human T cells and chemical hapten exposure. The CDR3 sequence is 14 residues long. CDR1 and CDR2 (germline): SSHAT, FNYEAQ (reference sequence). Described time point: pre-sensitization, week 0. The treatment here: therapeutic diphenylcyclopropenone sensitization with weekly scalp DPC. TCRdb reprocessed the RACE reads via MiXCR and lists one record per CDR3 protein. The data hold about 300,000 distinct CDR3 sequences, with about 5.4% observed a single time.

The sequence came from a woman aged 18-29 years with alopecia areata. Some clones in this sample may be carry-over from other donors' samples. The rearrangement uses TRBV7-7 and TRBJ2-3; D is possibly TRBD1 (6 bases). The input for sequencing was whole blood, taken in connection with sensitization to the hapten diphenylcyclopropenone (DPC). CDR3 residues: CASSLGTTTDTQYF. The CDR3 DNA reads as TGTGCTAGCAGCCTGGGGACAACCACAGATACGCAGTATTTT.